This TCR beta chain was observed in a study of blood T cells in healthy people across ages. Background on the study: About one barcoded beta molecule per two T cells came from capture by template switching.

The V and J ends lost 5 bases and 3 bases respectively, with 13 bases between them. The CDR3 covers 13 residues. The germline V gene has CDR1 SQVTM and CDR2 ANQGSEA. Then a second PCR, running about 6 to 11 cycles, was carried out with a sample-barcoded 5' primer and a J-beta primer mix. Tagging of each cDNA molecule was performed by a template-switch adaptor with 12 random nucleotides. One entry per CDR3 protein results from TCRdb running MiXCR on the 5' RACE reads. The sample lists some 710,000 distinct CDR3 sequences, about a fifth occurring once. In its sample, this clonotype was seen a few times.

Material for sequencing was blood. The TCR was taken from a man in his sixties or seventies in good health. The chain has TRBV29-1 and TRBJ1-1; no firm D call. The CDR3 is CSVQREGYTEAFF. The CDR3 DNA is TGCAGCGTTCAAAGAGAGGGTTACACTGAAGCTTTCTTT.